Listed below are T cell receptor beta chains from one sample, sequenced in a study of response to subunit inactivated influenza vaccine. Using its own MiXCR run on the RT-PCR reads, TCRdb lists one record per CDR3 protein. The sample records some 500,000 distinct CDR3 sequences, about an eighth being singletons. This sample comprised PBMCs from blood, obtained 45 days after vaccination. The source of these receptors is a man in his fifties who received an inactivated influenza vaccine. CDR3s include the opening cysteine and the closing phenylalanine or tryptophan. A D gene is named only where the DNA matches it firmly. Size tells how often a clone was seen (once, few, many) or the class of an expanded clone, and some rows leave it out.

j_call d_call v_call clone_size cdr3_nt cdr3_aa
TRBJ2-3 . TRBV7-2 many TGTGCCAGCAGCTCAAACAGAGTGGATACGCAGTATTTT CASSSNRVDTQYF
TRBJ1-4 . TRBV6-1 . TGTGCCAGCAGCCTCACTCCCGGGACCTACAATGAAAAACTGTTTTTT CASSLTPGTYNEKLFF
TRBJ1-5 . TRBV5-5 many TGTGCCAGCAGCTCCGGACCAGCCAATCAGCCCCAGCATTTT CASSSGPANQPQHF
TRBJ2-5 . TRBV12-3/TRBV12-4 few TGTGCCAGCAGCAAGACGACAGGGAGCGGGGAGACCCAGTACTTC CASSKTTGSGETQYF
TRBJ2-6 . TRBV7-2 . TGTGCCAGCAGCTTATGGCATTCCGGGGCCAACGTCCTGACTTTC CASSLWHSGANVLTF
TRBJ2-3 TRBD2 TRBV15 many TGTGCCACCACCGCCGGGACTAGGCAGTATTTT CATTAGTRQYF
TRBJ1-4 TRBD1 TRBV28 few TGTGCCAGCAGTTTACTTTTGGGACAGGCTAATGAAAAACTGTTTTTT CASSLLLGQANEKLFF
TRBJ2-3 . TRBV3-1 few TGTGCCAGCAGCCAAGCAGGGTCCCTCACAGATACGCAGTATTTT CASSQAGSLTDTQYF
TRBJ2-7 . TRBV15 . TGTGCCACCAGCAGAGGTACCTACGAGCAGTACTTC CATSRGTYEQYF
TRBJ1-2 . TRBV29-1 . TGCAGCGCTTCCCCATCGGGACGCTATGGCTACACCTTC CSASPSGRYGYTF
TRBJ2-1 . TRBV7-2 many TGTGCCAGCAGCCCCCCCCCAGGGAACAATGAGCAGTTCTTC CASSPPPGNNEQFF
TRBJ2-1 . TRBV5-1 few TGCGCCAGCAGCCGTGGAGGGGGGGGTGACTCCTACAATGAGCAGTTCTTC CASSRGGGGDSYNEQFF
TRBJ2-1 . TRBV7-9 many TGTGCCAGCAGCTTAGAGGCGAGCTCCTACAATGAGCAGTTCTTC CASSLEASSYNEQFF
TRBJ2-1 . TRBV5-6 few TGTGCCAGCAGCTTGGAGCGTACGCTAGCCTCCTACAATGAGCAGTTCTTC CASSLERTLASYNEQFF
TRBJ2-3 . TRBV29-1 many TGCAGCGTCACGGGACCCTTTAGCACAGATACGCAGTATTTT CSVTGPFSTDTQYF
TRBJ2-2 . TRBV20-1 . TGCAGTGCGTCTGGACTGTTTCTATCGACCGGGGAGCTGTTTTTT CSASGLFLSTGELFF
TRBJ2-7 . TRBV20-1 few TGCAGTGCTCCCCGGCTAGCGAGGGGGGAGCAGTACTTC CSAPRLARGEQYF
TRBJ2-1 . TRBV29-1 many TGCAGCGTTGAAGGTTTATTGGGGACGGGCGGTGAGCAGTTCTTC CSVEGLLGTGGEQFF
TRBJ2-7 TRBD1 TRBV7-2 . TGTGCCAGCAGCTTATTCGGGACAGGGACCTACGAGCAGTACTTC CASSLFGTGTYEQYF
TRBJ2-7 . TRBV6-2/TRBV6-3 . TGTGCCAGCAGTTACCTAGGATCGGCCTACGAGCAGTACTTC CASSYLGSAYEQYF
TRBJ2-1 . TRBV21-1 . TGTGCCAGCAGCAAACCCGTTCGGGATCCCTTTTTGAATGAGCAGTTCTTC CASSKPVRDPFLNEQFF
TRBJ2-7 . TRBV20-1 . TGCAGTGCTGTCGGAAGCGACAGACTCTACGAGCAGTACTTC CSAVGSDRLYEQYF
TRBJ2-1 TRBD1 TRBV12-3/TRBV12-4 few TGTGCCAGCAACGGCCCGACAGGGGGGGCTTTGGGTGAGCAGTTCTTC CASNGPTGGALGEQFF
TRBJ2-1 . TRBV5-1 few TGCGCCAGCAGCGGCCTGGACAGACCCTACAATGAGCAGTTCTTC CASSGLDRPYNEQFF
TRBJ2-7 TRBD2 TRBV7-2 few TGTGCCAGCAGCTTCGAAGGACTAGCGGGGGGCTACGAGCAGTACTTC CASSFEGLAGGYEQYF
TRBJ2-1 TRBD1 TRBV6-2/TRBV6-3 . TGTGCCAGCAGTTATCGGGACAGCGTATGGAATGAGCAGTTCTTC CASSYRDSVWNEQFF
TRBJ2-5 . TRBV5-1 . TGCGCCAGCAGCTTGGCGGGGACTCCGCAAGAGACCCAGTACTTC CASSLAGTPQETQYF
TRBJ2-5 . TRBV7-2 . TGTGCCAGCAGCTTAAGATACAGGGCTGAGACCCAGTACTTC CASSLRYRAETQYF
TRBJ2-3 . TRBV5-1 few TGCGCCAGCAGCGAGGAGGGGCTAGCAACAGATACGCAGTATTTT CASSEEGLATDTQYF
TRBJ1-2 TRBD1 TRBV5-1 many TGCGCCAGCAGCTTGGGACAGGGCCATGGCTACACCTTC CASSLGQGHGYTF
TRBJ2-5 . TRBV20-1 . TGCAGTGCACCTGCACCGACATGGTGGGAAGAGACCCAGTACTTC CSAPAPTWWEETQYF